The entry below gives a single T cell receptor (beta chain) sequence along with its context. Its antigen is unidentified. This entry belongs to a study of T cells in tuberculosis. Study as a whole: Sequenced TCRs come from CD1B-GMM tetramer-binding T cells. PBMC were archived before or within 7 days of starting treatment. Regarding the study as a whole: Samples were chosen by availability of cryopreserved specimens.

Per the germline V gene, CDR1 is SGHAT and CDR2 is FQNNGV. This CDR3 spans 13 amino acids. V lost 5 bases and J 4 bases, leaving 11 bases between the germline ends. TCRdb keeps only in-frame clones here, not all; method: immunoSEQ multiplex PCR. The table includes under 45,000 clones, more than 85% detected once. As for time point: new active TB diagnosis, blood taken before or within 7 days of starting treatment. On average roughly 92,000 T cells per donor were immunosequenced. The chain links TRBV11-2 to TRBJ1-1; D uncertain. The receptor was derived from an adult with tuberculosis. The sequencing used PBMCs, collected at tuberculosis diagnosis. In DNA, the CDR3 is TGTGCCAGCAGCACTCAGGTCGGCACTGAAGCTTTCTTT. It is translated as CASSTQVGTEAFF.